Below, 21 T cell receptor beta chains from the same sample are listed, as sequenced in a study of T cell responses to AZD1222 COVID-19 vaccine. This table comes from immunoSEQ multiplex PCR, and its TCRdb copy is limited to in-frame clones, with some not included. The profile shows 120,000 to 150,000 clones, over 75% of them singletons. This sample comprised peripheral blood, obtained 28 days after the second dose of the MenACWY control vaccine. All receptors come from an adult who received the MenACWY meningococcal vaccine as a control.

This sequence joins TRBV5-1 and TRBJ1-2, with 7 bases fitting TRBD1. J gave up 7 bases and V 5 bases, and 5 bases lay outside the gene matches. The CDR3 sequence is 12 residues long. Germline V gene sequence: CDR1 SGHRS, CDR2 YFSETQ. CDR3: CASSQGGFGYTF. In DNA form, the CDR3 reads TGCGCCAGCAGTCAGGGGGGATTTGGCTACACCTTC.

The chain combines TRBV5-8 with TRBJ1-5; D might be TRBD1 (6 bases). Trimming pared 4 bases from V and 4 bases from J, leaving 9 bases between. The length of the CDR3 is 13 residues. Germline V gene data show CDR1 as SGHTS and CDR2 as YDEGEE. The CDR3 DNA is TGTGCCAGCAGCAATACAGGGAATCAGCCCCAGCATTTT. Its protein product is CASSNTGNQPQHF.

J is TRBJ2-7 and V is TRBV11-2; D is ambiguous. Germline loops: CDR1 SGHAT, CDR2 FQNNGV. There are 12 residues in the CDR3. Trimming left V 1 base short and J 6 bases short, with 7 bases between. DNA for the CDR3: TGTGCCAGCAGCTTAGTACGATCCGAGCAGTACTTC. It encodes CASSLVRSEQYF.

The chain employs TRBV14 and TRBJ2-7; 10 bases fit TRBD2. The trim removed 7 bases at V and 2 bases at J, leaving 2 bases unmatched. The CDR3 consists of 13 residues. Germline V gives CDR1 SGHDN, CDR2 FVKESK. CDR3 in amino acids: CASTSGGAYEQYF. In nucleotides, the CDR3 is TGTGCCAGCACGAGCGGGGGGGCCTACGAGCAGTACTTC.

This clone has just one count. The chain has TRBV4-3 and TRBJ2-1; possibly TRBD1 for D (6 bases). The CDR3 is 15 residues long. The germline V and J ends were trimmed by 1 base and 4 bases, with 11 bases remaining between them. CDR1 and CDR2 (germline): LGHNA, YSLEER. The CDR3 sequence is CASSQVTGDYNEQFF. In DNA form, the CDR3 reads TGCGCCAGCAGCCAAGTGACAGGAGATTACAATGAGCAGTTCTTC.

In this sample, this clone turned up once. The CDR3 region has the DNA TGTGCCATCAGTGAGGGACTAGCGGGGGACAATGAGCAGTTCTTC. Its protein product is CAISEGLAGDNEQFF. The chain links TRBV10-3 to TRBJ2-1; 13 bases agree with TRBD2. CDR3 length equals 15 residues. Looked up from germline, CDR1 is ENHRY and CDR2 is SYGVKD. The J segment lost 5 bases and the V segment lost 2 bases, leaving 0 bases of the junction unmatched.

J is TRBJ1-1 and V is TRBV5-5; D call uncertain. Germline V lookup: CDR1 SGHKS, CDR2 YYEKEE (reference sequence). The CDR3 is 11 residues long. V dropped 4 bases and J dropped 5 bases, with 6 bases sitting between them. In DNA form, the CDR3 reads TGTGCCAGCAGCCAAAGAACTGAAGCTTTCTTT. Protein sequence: CASSQRTEAFF.

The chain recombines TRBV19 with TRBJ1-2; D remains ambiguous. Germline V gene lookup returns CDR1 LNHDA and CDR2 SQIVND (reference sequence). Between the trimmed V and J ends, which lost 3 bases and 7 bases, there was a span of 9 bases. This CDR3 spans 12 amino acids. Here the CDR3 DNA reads TGTGCCAGTAGTATTAGTGCTGGTGGCTACACCTTC. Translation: CASSISAGGYTF.

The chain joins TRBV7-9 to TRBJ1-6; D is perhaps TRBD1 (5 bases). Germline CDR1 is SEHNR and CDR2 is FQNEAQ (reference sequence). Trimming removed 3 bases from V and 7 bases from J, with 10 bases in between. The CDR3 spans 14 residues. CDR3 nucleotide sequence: TGTGCCAGCAGCTTCGGGGGTAACAATTCACCCCTCCACTTT. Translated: CASSFGGNNSPLHF.

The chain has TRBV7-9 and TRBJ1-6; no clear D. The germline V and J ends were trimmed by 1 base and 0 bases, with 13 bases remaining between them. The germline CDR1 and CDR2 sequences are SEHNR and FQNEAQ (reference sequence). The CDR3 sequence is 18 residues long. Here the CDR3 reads CASSLGTPYSSYNSPLHF. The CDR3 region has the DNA TGTGCCAGCAGCTTAGGTACCCCATACAGCTCCTATAATTCACCCCTCCACTTT.

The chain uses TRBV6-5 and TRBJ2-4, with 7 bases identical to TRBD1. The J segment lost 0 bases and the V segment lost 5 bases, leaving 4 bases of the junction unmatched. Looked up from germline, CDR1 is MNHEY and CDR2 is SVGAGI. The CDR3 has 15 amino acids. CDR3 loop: CASSTGALAKNIQYF. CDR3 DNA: TGTGCCAGCAGTACAGGGGCGCTAGCCAAAAACATTCAGTACTTC.

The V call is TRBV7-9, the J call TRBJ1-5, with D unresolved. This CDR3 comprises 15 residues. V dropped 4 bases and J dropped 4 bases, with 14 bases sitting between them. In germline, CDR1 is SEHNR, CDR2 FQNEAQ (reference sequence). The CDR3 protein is CASSSGIYPNQPQHF. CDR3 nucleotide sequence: TGTGCCAGCAGCTCCGGGATTTATCCGAATCAGCCCCAGCATTTT. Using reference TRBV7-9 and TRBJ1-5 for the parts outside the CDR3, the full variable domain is DTGVSQNPRHKITKRGQNVTFRCDPISEHNRLYWYRQTLGQGPEFLTYFQNEAQLEKSRLLSDRFSAERPKGSFSTLEIQRTEQGDSAMYLCASSSGIYPNQPQHFGDGTRLSIL.

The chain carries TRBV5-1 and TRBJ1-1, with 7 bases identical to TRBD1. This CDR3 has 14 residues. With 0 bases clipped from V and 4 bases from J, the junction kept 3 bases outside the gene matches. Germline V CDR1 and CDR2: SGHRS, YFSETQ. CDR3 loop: CASSLAQGGTEAFF. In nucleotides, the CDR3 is TGCGCCAGCAGCTTGGCCCAGGGGGGCACTGAAGCTTTCTTT.

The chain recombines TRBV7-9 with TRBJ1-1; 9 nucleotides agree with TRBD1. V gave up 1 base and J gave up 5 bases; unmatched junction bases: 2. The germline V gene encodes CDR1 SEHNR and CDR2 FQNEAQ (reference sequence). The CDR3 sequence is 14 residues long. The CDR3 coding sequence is TGTGCCAGCAGCTTAGACGGACAGGGGACTGAAGCTTTCTTT. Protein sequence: CASSLDGQGTEAFF.

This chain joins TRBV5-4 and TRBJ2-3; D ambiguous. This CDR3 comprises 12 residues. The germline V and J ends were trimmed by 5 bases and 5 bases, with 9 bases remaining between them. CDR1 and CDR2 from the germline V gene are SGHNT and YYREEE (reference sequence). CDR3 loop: CASSRAGDTQYF. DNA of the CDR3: TGTGCCAGCAGTCGAGCAGGAGATACGCAGTATTTT.

The chain's CDR3 is CASSTRDGSTNEKLFF. CDR3 sequence (DNA): TGTGCCAGCAGCACCCGCGACGGTTCAACTAATGAAAAACTGTTTTTT. The gene calls are TRBV3-1 (or the pseudogene TRBV3-2) and TRBJ1-4; D is ambiguous. The germline V gene has CDR1 LGHDT and CDR2 YNNKEL (reference sequence). This CDR3 comprises 16 residues. Trimming stripped 5 bases from V and 0 bases from J, with 13 bases between.

CDR3 nucleotide sequence: TGTGCCAGCAATCAGGGGACTGAAGCTTTCTTT. Its protein is CASNQGTEAFF. V and J are TRBV2 and TRBJ1-1, with D possibly TRBD1 on 6 matching bases. The CDR3 totals 11 residues. The germline CDR1 and CDR2 sequences are SNHLY and FYNNEI. The V end was cut by 7 bases, the J end by 5 bases, with 8 bases between.

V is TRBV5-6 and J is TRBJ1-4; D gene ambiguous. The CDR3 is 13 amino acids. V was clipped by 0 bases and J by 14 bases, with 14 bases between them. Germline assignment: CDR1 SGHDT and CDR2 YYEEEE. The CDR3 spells CASSLGVSGRLFF. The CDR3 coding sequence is TGTGCCAGCAGCTTGGGGGTCTCTGGAAGGCTGTTTTTT.

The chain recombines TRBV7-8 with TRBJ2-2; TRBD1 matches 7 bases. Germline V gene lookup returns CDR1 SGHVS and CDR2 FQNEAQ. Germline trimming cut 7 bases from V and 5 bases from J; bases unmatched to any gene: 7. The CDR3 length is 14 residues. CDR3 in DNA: TGTGCCAGCACCACGACAGGGATGACCGGGGAGCTGTTTTTT. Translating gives CASTTTGMTGELFF.

The CDR3 DNA is TGTGCCAGCAGTTACGCTACAGGGGGGATCGATGAGCAGTTCTTC. Its translation: CASSYATGGIDEQFF. This chain links TRBV6-5 with TRBJ2-1; 8 bases align to TRBD1. This CDR3 comprises 15 residues. V gave up 2 bases and J gave up 8 bases; unmatched junction bases: 8. Germline V lookup: CDR1 MNHEY, CDR2 SVGAGI.

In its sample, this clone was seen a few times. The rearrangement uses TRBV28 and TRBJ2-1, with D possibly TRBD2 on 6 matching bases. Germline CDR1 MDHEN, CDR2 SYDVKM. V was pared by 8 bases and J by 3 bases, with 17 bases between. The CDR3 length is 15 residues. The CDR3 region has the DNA TGTGCCAGCCGTAGAGGCGGGATGATCTACAATGAGCAGTTCTTC. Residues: CASRRGGMIYNEQFF.